This TCR beta chain emerged from a study of blood T cell repertoires in COVID-19. About the study: PBMCs, B-cell-depleted T cells, or T cells were the source of the cDNA or gDNA that made up the material.

Sequenced by immunoSEQ multiplex PCR; TCRdb stores in-frame clones only, minus some. The sample lists hundreds of thousands of clones, approximately 88% occurring once. The CDR3 runs 13 residues. The germline CDR1 and CDR2 sequences are SGDLS and YYNGEE. Trimming pared 5 bases from V and 0 bases from J, leaving 8 bases between. Input material: peripheral blood. V gene TRBV9 combines with J gene TRBJ1-1; no firm D call. The clonotype comes from a middle-aged man with acute or convalescent COVID-19. This CDR3 is CASSGLMNTEAFF. The CDR3 nucleotides are TGTGCCAGCAGTGGACTGATGAACACTGAAGCTTTCTTT.